The 25 T cell receptor beta chains listed next were all sequenced from one sample in a study of a mutant IDH1 vaccine in newly diagnosed glioma. Documented time point: week 23, last vaccination. Vaccinated patients received 300 ug of mutant IDH1 20-mer peptide per dose, with topical imiquimod. Method: immunoSEQ multiplex PCR; TCRdb's copy keeps in-frame clones and lacks some. The data show more than 25,000 clones, roughly 90% seen once. No antigen has been assigned to these receptors. Specimen: PBMCs, collected from a glioma patient whose treatment included an IDH1 peptide vaccine. These receptor sequences come from a man aged 35 to 55 with glioma.

This chain uses TRBV7-2 with TRBJ2-5; 13 bases match TRBD2. The CDR3 runs 17 residues. V was pared by 4 bases and J by 5 bases, with 10 bases of the junction left unmatched. CDR1 SGHTA and CDR2 FQGNSA come from the germline V gene. The CDR3 is CASSSRTSGRGGETQYF. DNA for the CDR3: TGTGCCAGCAGCTCCCGGACTAGCGGGAGAGGGGGGGAGACCCAGTACTTC.

V is TRBV6-1 and J is TRBJ1-1; D is perhaps TRBD1 (5 bases). The germline V gene encodes CDR1 MNHNS and CDR2 SASEGT. The V end was cut by 4 bases, the J end by 1 base, with 16 bases between. This CDR3 comprises 16 residues. CDR3 in DNA: TGTGCCAGCAGTGCCTCAGGGTGGGGAAAGAACACTGAAGCTTTCTTT. Protein sequence: CASSASGWGKNTEAFF.

The rearrangement uses TRBV18 and TRBJ1-1, with D perhaps matching TRBD1 (6 bases). This CDR3 is built from 16 residues. V shed 3 bases and J shed 9 bases, with 23 bases lying between them. Per germline, CDR1 KGHSH and CDR2 LQKENI. The CDR3 DNA follows: TGTGCCAGCTCACCGGGGGCAGGCGCGCGGGGCATGAAAGCTTTCTTT. Translating it yields CASSPGAGARGMKAFF.

The chain links TRBV28 to TRBJ2-7; D is undetermined. Germline CDR1 and CDR2: MDHEN and SYDVKM. The CDR3 extends over 10 amino acids. The V and J ends lost 5 bases and 3 bases respectively, with 2 bases between them. The CDR3 DNA is TGTGCCAGCAGTGGCTACGAGCAGTACTTC. Translation: CASSGYEQYF. Based on the CDR3 plus reference TRBV28 and TRBJ2-7, the full variable domain is DVKVTQSSRYLVKRTGEKVFLECVQDMDHENMFWYRQDPGLGLRLIYFSYDVKMKEKGDIPEGYSVSREKKERFSLILESASTNQTSMYLCASSGYEQYFGPGTRLTVT.

J is TRBJ2-1 and V is TRBV9; D is possibly TRBD2 (6 bases). The CDR3 sequence is 15 residues long. Germline V gene sequence: CDR1 SGDLS, CDR2 YYNGEE. V lost 1 base and J 4 bases, leaving 12 bases between the germline ends. The CDR3 DNA reads as TGTGCCAGCAGCGTAAGGAGCGGGCCTTACAATGAGCAGTTCTTC. Translating gives CASSVRSGPYNEQFF. Full variable domain (rest looked up from reference TRBV9 and TRBJ2-1): DSGVTQTPKHLITATGQRVTLRCSPRSGDLSVYWYQQSLDQGLQFLIQYYNGEERAKGNILERFSAQQFPDLHSELNLSSLELGDSALYFCASSVRSGPYNEQFFGPGTRLTVL.

This chain connects TRBV5-1 to TRBJ2-2; D tentatively fits TRBD1 or TRBD2 (5 bases each). Germline V CDR1 and CDR2: SGHRS, YFSETQ. V lost 4 bases to trimming and J lost 0 bases, with 10 bases between them. The length of the CDR3 is 15 residues. The CDR3 here is CASSRDGPNTGELFF. The CDR3 coding sequence is TGCGCCAGCAGCCGGGACGGGCCGAACACCGGGGAGCTGTTTTTT.

This rearrangement joins TRBV28 to TRBJ2-1; TRBD2 might be the D (6 bases). The CDR3 sequence is 16 residues long. V lost 6 bases and J lost 5, with 20 bases in between. Germline V gives CDR1 MDHEN, CDR2 SYDVKM. The CDR3 spells CASSFALWGGDNEQFF. CDR3 DNA: TGTGCCAGCAGCTTTGCCCTATGGGGCGGGGACAATGAGCAGTTCTTC.

V gene TRBV11-2 combines with J gene TRBJ1-1, with D unresolved. Germline assignment: CDR1 SGHAT and CDR2 FQNNGV. This CDR3 region has 15 residues. The V gene lost 2 bases and the J gene lost 1 base, with 11 bases spanning the gap. This chain's CDR3 is CASSLPPGRNTEAFF. CDR3 DNA: TGTGCCAGCAGCTTACCACCGGGAAGGAACACTGAAGCTTTCTTT. Drawing the rest from reference TRBV11-2 and TRBJ1-1, the complete variable domain is EAGVAQSPRYKIIEKRQSVAFWCNPISGHATLYWYQQILGQGPKLLIQFQNNGVVDDSQLPKDRFSAERLKGVDSTLKIQPAKLEDSAVYLCASSLPPGRNTEAFFGQGTRLTVV.

The V call is TRBV5-4, the J call TRBJ2-7, with D perhaps matching TRBD1 (6 bases). The CDR3 consists of 13 residues. Trimming removed 0 bases from V and 3 bases from J, with 7 bases in between. Germline CDR1 reads SGHNT; CDR2 reads YYREEE (reference sequence). In nucleotides, the CDR3 is TGTGCCAGCAGCTTGGCACAGGGCTACGAGCAGTACTTC. This translates into CASSLAQGYEQYF.

The rearrangement joins TRBV6-5 to TRBJ1-2; 11 nucleotides align to TRBD1. CDR3 length: 14 residues. Per the germline V gene, CDR1 is MNHEY and CDR2 is SVGAGI. The V and J ends lost 6 bases and 4 bases, in that order; junction bases with no gene match: 4. This CDR3 reads CASRDRGQGYGYTF. The DNA for the CDR3 is TGTGCCAGCAGGGACAGGGGGCAGGGCTATGGCTACACCTTC.

This chain connects TRBV2 to TRBJ1-1; no definite D call. V was trimmed by 2 bases and J by 2 bases, leaving 9 bases between them. The CDR3 is 14 residues long. Germline V CDR1 and CDR2: SNHLY, FYNNEI. CDR3 sequence: CASSERATNTEAFF. CDR3 bases: TGTGCCAGCAGTGAAAGGGCAACTAACACTGAAGCTTTCTTT.

The chain couples TRBV4-2 to TRBJ2-1; 12 bases are a match to TRBD2. J was trimmed by 6 bases and V by 0 bases; bases with no gene match: 6. The CDR3 is 17 residues long. The germline V gene has CDR1 LGHNA and CDR2 YNFKEQ. The CDR3 DNA follows: TGTGCCAGCAGCCAAGAGGACCCTAGCGGGAGGGGCAATGAGCAGTTCTTC. Amino acids: CASSQEDPSGRGNEQFF.

The rearrangement links TRBV9 to TRBJ1-2; weak D call: TRBD1 (5 bases). Germline V gives CDR1 SGDLS, CDR2 YYNGEE. The CDR3 runs to 15 residues. Trimming stripped 3 bases from V and 8 bases from J, with 20 bases between. CDR3 protein: CASSAVISGTGGYTF. Here the CDR3 DNA reads TGTGCCAGCAGCGCCGTGATCTCCGGGACGGGGGGCTACACCTTC.

The chain recombines TRBV7-9 with TRBJ2-5; possible D gene TRBD2, 5 bases. The CDR3 spans 11 residues. V gave up 6 bases and J gave up 13 bases, with 15 bases separating them. The germline CDR1 and CDR2 sequences are SEHNR and FQNEAQ (reference sequence). The CDR3 region is CASSQDWTLYF. The CDR3 DNA sequence: TGTGCCAGCAGTCAAGACTGGACTCTGTACTTC.

The V and J genes are TRBV7-6 and TRBJ2-2, with 7 positions matching TRBD2. Germline-derived CDR1 and CDR2 are SGHVS and FNYEAQ. The CDR3 totals 17 residues. V was clipped by 5 bases and J by 3 bases; unmatched bases: 12. CDR3 DNA sequence: TGTGCCAGCAGCAGGCGAAGCGGGATGCGGGACACCGGGGAGCTGTTTTTT. It is translated as CASSRRSGMRDTGELFF. Based on the CDR3 plus reference TRBV7-6 and TRBJ2-2, the full variable domain is GAGVSQSPRYKVTKRGQDVALRCDPISGHVSLYWYRQALGQGPEFLTYFNYEAQQDKSGLPNDRFSAERPEGSISTLTIQRTEQRDSAMYRCASSRRSGMRDTGELFFGEGSRLTVL.

The chain joins TRBV27 to TRBJ2-5; TRBD2 matches at 8 bases. J gave up 9 bases and V 6 bases, and 12 bases lay outside the gene matches. There are 14 residues in the CDR3. From germline, CDR1 is MNHEY and CDR2 SMNVEV (reference sequence). Written as DNA, the CDR3 is TGTGCCAGCAGCCCTGGACTAGCTGATGGGGCCCAGTACTTC. Translated: CASSPGLADGAQYF.

CDR3 in DNA: TGTGCCAGTAGTAGATCAAGTGGCTCTGCTGAAAAACTGTTTTTT. This gives the protein CASSRSSGSAEKLFF. This rearrangement joins TRBV19 to TRBJ1-4; D is unresolved. The V end lost 4 bases, the J end lost 7 bases, and 16 bases lay between the germline ends. From germline, CDR1 is LNHDA and CDR2 SQIVND (reference sequence). The length of the CDR3 is 15 residues.

The rearrangement joins TRBV5-4 to TRBJ1-5; D is possibly TRBD1 (5 bases). Looked up from germline, CDR1 is SGHNT and CDR2 is YYREEE (reference sequence). CDR3 length equals 14 residues. V lost 3 bases to trimming and J lost 4 bases, with 11 bases between them. CDR3 in DNA: TGTGCCAGCAGCTCGGACAAGGGGAATCAGCCCCAGCATTTT. Translated, it gives CASSSDKGNQPQHF. Variable domain in full (rest from reference TRBV5-4 and TRBJ1-5): ETGVTQSPTHLIKTRGQQVTLRCSSQSGHNTVSWYQQALGQGPQFIFQYYREEENGRGNFPPRFSGLQFPNYSSELNVNALELDDSALYLCASSSDKGNQPQHFGDGTRLSIL.

This clone was recorded only once. The V gene is TRBV19, the J gene TRBJ2-7, with a tentative D call TRBD1 (5 bases). V dropped 5 bases and J dropped 5 bases, with 16 bases sitting between them. This CDR3 has 14 residues. The germline gives CDR1 LNHDA, CDR2 SQIVND (reference sequence). Written as DNA, the CDR3 is TGTGCCAGTAGTGAAAGCAGGGTACAGGACGAGCAGTACTTC. Residues: CASSESRVQDEQYF.

V gene TRBV28 combines with J gene TRBJ1-2; D not resolved. CDR3 length: 14 residues. The germline CDR1 and CDR2 sequences are MDHEN and SYDVKM. V was pared by 2 bases and J by 8 bases, with 15 bases between. This CDR3 is CASSLDQMGEGYTF. As DNA, the CDR3 is TGTGCCAGCAGTTTAGATCAAATGGGAGAGGGCTACACCTTC.

This chain uses TRBV28 with TRBJ1-2; the D is unclear. The CDR3 has 13 amino acids. Trimming removed 6 bases at V and 4 bases at J, with 12 bases between. Germline-derived CDR1 and CDR2 are MDHEN and SYDVKM. The CDR3 region has the DNA TGTGCCAGCAGATCCGGTGTGCCCTATGGCTACACCTTC. This gives the protein CASRSGVPYGYTF.

CDR3 in DNA: TGTGCCAGCAGTGGGGGTCGGGGGGCTACTGAAGCTTTCTTT. Its protein is CASSGGRGATEAFF. V usage is TRBV2 and J usage is TRBJ1-1; a weak D match, TRBD1 (6 bases). There are 14 residues in the CDR3. CDR1 and CDR2 (germline): SNHLY, FYNNEI. V shed 4 bases and J shed 5 bases, with 14 bases lying between them.

This clone was recorded once. The chain is built from TRBV18 and TRBJ2-7, with 11 positions matching TRBD2. With V trimmed by 2 bases and J by 6 bases, 6 bases remained unmatched. The germline V gene has CDR1 KGHSH and CDR2 LQKENI. The CDR3 spans 15 residues. CDR3 protein: CASSPLAGGLTEQYF. CDR3 sequence (DNA): TGTGCCAGCTCACCATTAGCGGGAGGGCTGACCGAGCAGTACTTC.

This chain joins TRBV6-5 and TRBJ1-1; no clear D. The CDR3 is 14 residues long. Germline V gene sequence: CDR1 MNHEY, CDR2 SVGAGI. With 6 bases removed from V and 3 bases from J, the gap between germline ends came to 14 bases. Here the CDR3 DNA reads TGTGCCAGCAGCCCTACAAGAACTCACACTGAAGCTTTCTTT. Its translation is CASSPTRTHTEAFF.

This clone was seen once. This chain uses TRBV7-9 with TRBJ1-4, with 8 bases matching TRBD1. The CDR3 has 16 residues. CDR1 and CDR2 (germline): SEHNR, FQNEAQ (reference sequence). Losses at the gene ends were 4 bases for V and 8 bases for J; bases not matched to a gene: 12. Here the CDR3 DNA reads TGTGCCAGCAGCTCCACCAGACAGGGGATGCGAGAAAAACTGTTTTTT. Protein product: CASSSTRQGMREKLFF.